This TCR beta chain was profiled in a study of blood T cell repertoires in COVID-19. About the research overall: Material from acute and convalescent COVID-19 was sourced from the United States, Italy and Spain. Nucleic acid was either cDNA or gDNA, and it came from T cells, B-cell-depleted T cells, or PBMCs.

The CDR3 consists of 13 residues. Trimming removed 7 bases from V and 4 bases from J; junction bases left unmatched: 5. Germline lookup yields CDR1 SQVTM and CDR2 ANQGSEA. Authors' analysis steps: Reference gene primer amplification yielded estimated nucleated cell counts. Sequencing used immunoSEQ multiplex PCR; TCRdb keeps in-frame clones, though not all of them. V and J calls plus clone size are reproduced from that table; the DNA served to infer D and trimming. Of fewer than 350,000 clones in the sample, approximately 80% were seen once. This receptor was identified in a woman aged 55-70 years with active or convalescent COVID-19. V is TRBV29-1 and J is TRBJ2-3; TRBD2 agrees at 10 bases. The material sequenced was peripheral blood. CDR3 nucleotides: TGCAGCGCCAGCGGGGGGGCCTCAGATACGCAGTATTTT. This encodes CSASGGASDTQYF.